Sequencing of this T cell receptor beta chain was carried out in a study of cytomegalovirus exposure and HLA in healthy donors. PCR primers comprised 60 Vbeta and 13 Jbeta primers. The protocol was immunoSEQ multiplex PCR, while the TCRdb copy is restricted to in-frame clones and leaves out a portion. The table lists under 200,000 clones, 84% of them singletons. Germline assignment: CDR1 SSHAT and CDR2 FNYEAQ (reference sequence). The CDR3 runs 17 residues. A remark on this clone: At one boundary the junction diverges from the germline segment, which might be a read error.

The material sequenced was PBMCs. The sequence came from a man aged 18 to 30 in good health and CMV-seronegative. V and J are TRBV7-7 and TRBJ2-5; 9 positions match TRBD2. The CDR3 spells CASSLGRLAGHGETQYF. CDR3 in DNA: TGTGCTAGCAGCTTAGGTCGGCTAGCGGGGCATGGAGAGACCCAGTACTTC.